Reported below is one T cell receptor beta chain. This clone turned up a few times. The target of this receptor is not known. No qualities accompany the bases; no much larger clone lies one base away. The entry originates in a study of blood T cell repertoires in COVID-19 (dated by TCRdb to the early 2020s). The study in broad terms: The collaborator samples originated in the United States, Italy and Spain and spanned the acute and convalescent phases of COVID-19. The material from the prospective study consisted of cDNA or gDNA derived from T cells, B-cell-depleted T cells, or PBMCs. Subjects who had been exposed to COVID-19, were actively infected with it, or had recovered from it provided the deeply sampled blood TCRbeta repertoires that made up the dataset. The repertoires were released in a freely available public database intended as a resource for research on the immune response to SARS-CoV-2. The samples were drawn from the first 160 participants of the ongoing ImmuneRACE study and from over 950 subjects provided by 6 global collaborators. Sample metadata almost always included a de-identified subject ID, COVID-19 status, age in years and sex. HLA class I and class II types, where available, came from metadata supplied by the sample provider rather than from assay-based typing. Overall results and qualifications from the work: Clinical and demographic metadata were provided uncurated, with the amount varying by source and participant.

TCRbeta CDR3 regions were amplified from genomic DNA by means of the immunoSEQ Assay, a bias-controlled multiplex PCR. Per the authors' processing: The number of nucleated cells in each sample was estimated from the amplification of reference gene primers within the assay. Sequence reads were collapsed and filtered to measure the absolute abundance of every unique TCRbeta CDR3 rearrangement. For each sample, productive Simpson clonality was calculated by taking the square root of Simpson's diversity index across productive rearrangements. Sourced from immuneACCESS, this table was stored by TCRdb with only in-frame sequences that have V and J called. A share of the clones is absent; for the studies checked, an unresolved V gene accounts for under half, and the remainder has no known explanation. The V and J calls and clone size come from that table; D and trimming were worked out from the DNA. This sample is represented by just over 350,000 clones; more than 85% of them were singletons. The top ten constitute 2.5% to 3.5% of the sample.

Enrolling through a virtual design, the prospective study's participants ranged in age from roughly 18 to 100 years and lived across 24 United States geographic areas. To assign participants to cohorts, the prospective study relied on clinical history that participants themselves reported in a screening survey and a study questionnaire. ImmuneRACE Cohort 3 recovered participants were defined by two consecutive negative NP/OP PCR tests, healthcare professional clearance, or symptom resolution. In the prospective study, whole blood, serum and a nasopharyngeal or oropharyngeal swab were collected from each participant by mobile phlebotomists. Prospective study participants could optionally give additional blood draws and questionnaires over an approximately 2-month period. Before DNA extraction, prospective study blood samples were shipped either frozen or at room temperature. This TCR was sampled from a woman aged 25-40 years who had recovered from COVID-19. Sequenced input: PBMCs or T cells enriched from blood (not recorded which).

The DNA is as follows: TGTGCCAGCAGCATCCAGCGGGACAGGGTTAACTATGGCTACACCTTC. Its amino acids are CASSIQRDRVNYGYTF. This chain joins TRBV13 to TRBJ1-2, with TRBD1 identical over 9 junction bases. The CDR3 sequence holds 16 residues, the cysteine and phenylalanine included. The only DNA kept is the CDR3, 48 bases in frame from the first base. The germline V gene (reference sequence) specifies PRHDT as CDR1 and FYEKMQ as CDR2. The germline V and J ends show losses of 5 bases and 1 base respectively, and no gene match explains 8 bases of the junction.